Following are 21 T cell receptor beta chains from one sample sequenced in a study of shared clonotypes between healthy human individuals. It was CD45RO-negative cells, positively selected for CCR7, that made up naive CD8 cells, with terminally differentiated effector memory CD45RA+ cells excluded. The method was immunoSEQ multiplex PCR; TCRdb's version includes in-frame clones alone and lacks a portion of them. The sample contains about 800,000 clones, 96% of which appear only once. The source material was naive CD8+ T cells sorted from blood. These receptors were collected from a young man in good health.

The J gene is TRBJ1-2, the V gene TRBV30, with D hard to call. The CDR3 length is 14 residues. The V end was cut by 7 bases, the J end by 4 bases, with 19 bases between. Germline V gene lookup returns CDR1 GTSNPN and CDR2 SVGIG (reference sequence). The CDR3 nucleotides are TGTGCCTCCCACGAAGGGATTTATGGCTATGGCTACACCTTC. Encoded protein: CASHEGIYGYGYTF.

The chain employs TRBV29-1 and TRBJ2-7, with 12 bases fitting TRBD2. The CDR3 runs to 15 residues. CDR1 SQVTM and CDR2 ANQGSEA come from the germline V gene. Trimming removed 5 bases from V and 1 base from J; junction bases left unmatched: 6. CDR3 amino acids: CSVRTSGISSYEQYF. The CDR3 DNA follows: TGCAGCGTTAGGACTAGCGGGATATCGTCCTACGAGCAGTACTTC.

In this sample, this clone turned up once. The rearrangement links TRBV6-4 to TRBJ1-2; weak D call: TRBD1 (6 bases). The V end lost 0 bases, the J end lost 5 bases, and 13 bases lay between the germline ends. The V gene's germline CDR1 is MRHNA and CDR2 SNTAGT. The CDR3 is 15 amino acids. This CDR3 is CASSDSSGTKYGYTF. The CDR3 nucleotides read TGTGCCAGCAGTGACTCATCCGGGACAAAATATGGCTACACCTTC.

This rearrangement joins TRBV9 to TRBJ1-1, with 7 nucleotides matching TRBD1. In germline, CDR1 is SGDLS, CDR2 YYNGEE. After removal of 0 bases from V and 0 bases from J, the junction contained 2 bases not matched to a gene. The CDR3 contains 15 residues. CDR3 residues: CASSVVTGLNTEAFF. In nucleotides, the CDR3 is TGTGCCAGCAGCGTAGTGACAGGGTTGAACACTGAAGCTTTCTTT.

This chain connects TRBV7-3 to TRBJ2-3; possibly TRBD2 for D (7 bases). This CDR3 has 16 amino acids. Germline V gene data show CDR1 as SGHTA and CDR2 as FQGTGA. Trimming shortened V by 1 base and J by 2 bases, and 13 bases separated the two germline ends. The CDR3 DNA sequence: TGTGCCAGCAGCTTAAGTCCAGCGGGACACACAGATACGCAGTATTTT. Protein: CASSLSPAGHTDTQYF.

The chain is built from TRBV4-3 and TRBJ2-7, with 7 bases aligning to TRBD2. Unmatched junction bases numbered 3, after V lost 3 bases and J lost 4 bases. The germline gives CDR1 LGHNA, CDR2 YSLEER. The CDR3 runs to 13 residues. CDR3 protein: CASSHGLGYEQYF. The CDR3 DNA sequence: TGCGCCAGCAGCCACGGACTAGGGTACGAGCAGTACTTC.

The genes are TRBV7-2 and TRBJ2-1; the D gene is possibly TRBD2 (6 bases). The V end was cut by 1 base, the J end by 5 bases, with 6 bases between. This CDR3 has 13 amino acids. Germline V CDR1 and CDR2: SGHTA, FQGNSA. The CDR3 loop is CASSLGRDNEQFF. Here the CDR3 DNA reads TGTGCCAGCAGCTTAGGGAGGGACAATGAGCAGTTCTTC.

The chain joins TRBV2 to TRBJ2-7; perhaps TRBD1 as D (6 bases). V was pared by 2 bases and J by 2 bases, with 10 bases between. The V gene's germline CDR1 is SNHLY and CDR2 FYNNEI. CDR3 length equals 14 residues. The CDR3: CASSENGGPYEQYF. The CDR3 DNA is TGTGCCAGCAGTGAAAATGGGGGCCCCTACGAGCAGTACTTC.

The chain carries TRBV7-9 and TRBJ2-7; 12 bases agree with TRBD1. The V and J ends lost 7 bases and 6 bases, in that order; junction bases with no gene match: 7. The germline V gene encodes CDR1 SEHNR and CDR2 FQNEAQ (reference sequence). This CDR3 contains 14 residues. The CDR3 protein is CASIRGTGGREQYF. The DNA for the CDR3 is TGTGCCAGCATAAGAGGGACAGGGGGCCGCGAGCAGTACTTC.

The chain recombines TRBV5-4 with TRBJ2-2; D possibly corresponds to TRBD2 (6 bases). Germline V gives CDR1 SGHNT, CDR2 YYREEE (reference sequence). V lost 0 bases and J 4 bases, leaving 10 bases between the germline ends. The CDR3 has 15 residues. DNA of the CDR3: TGTGCCAGCAGCTTGGATCTGGGAGGCACCGGGGAGCTGTTTTTT. Translation: CASSLDLGGTGELFF.

The CDR3 is CASSESAGGPYEQYF. CDR3 DNA sequence: TGTGCCAGCAGTGAATCAGCGGGGGGACCCTACGAGCAGTACTTC. This rearrangement joins TRBV2 to TRBJ2-7; 9 positions match TRBD2. J was trimmed by 2 bases and V by 2 bases; bases with no gene match: 4. Germline V CDR1 and CDR2: SNHLY, FYNNEI. The CDR3 has 15 amino acids.

The chain combines TRBV9 with TRBJ1-2; 7 bases agree with TRBD1. The CDR3 covers 14 residues. Trimming took 0 bases from V and 5 from J; bases not matched to a gene: 4. Looked up from germline, CDR1 is SGDLS and CDR2 is YYNGEE. The CDR3 loop is CASSVDGTAYGYTF. The CDR3 coding sequence is TGTGCCAGCAGCGTAGATGGGACAGCTTATGGCTACACCTTC.

The rearrangement uses TRBV27 and TRBJ1-1, with D uncertain. Germline assignment: CDR1 MNHEY and CDR2 SMNVEV (reference sequence). Trimming took off 5 bases at V and 1 base at J, with 17 bases between the two ends. The length of the CDR3 is 16 residues. The CDR3, as DNA: TGTGCCAGCAGTCACGGACCGGCCCTGAGGAACACTGAAGCTTTCTTT. Translation: CASSHGPALRNTEAFF.

This clone was picked up one time. The gene calls are TRBV15 and TRBJ2-1; D may be TRBD2 (6 bases). Trimming took off 7 bases at V and 0 bases at J, with 13 bases between the two ends. The CDR3 covers 15 residues. Germline V CDR1 and CDR2: LNHNV, YYDKDF (reference sequence). The CDR3 is CATNIAESSYNEQFF. CDR3 DNA sequence: TGTGCCACCAACATAGCGGAGAGCTCCTACAATGAGCAGTTCTTC.

This clone was detected only a few times. The rearrangement links TRBV7-2 to TRBJ2-3; no clear D. Germline CDR1 SGHTA, CDR2 FQGNSA. CDR3 length equals 15 residues. Trimming shortened V by 1 base and J by 12 bases, and 20 bases separated the two germline ends. In nucleotides, the CDR3 is TGTGCCAGCAGCTTAGACTGGGCCCCAGCCTTGTTCCAGTATTTT. This encodes CASSLDWAPALFQYF.

This clone was observed a single time. The rearrangement joins TRBV23-1 to TRBJ2-7; D may be TRBD2 (7 bases). TRBV23-1 is flagged as an ORF with uncertain function. This CDR3 has 17 amino acids. V dropped 0 bases and J dropped 3 bases, with 18 bases sitting between them. CDR3 nucleotide sequence: TGCGCCAGCAGTCAATCCCGGGGGCGAGCGGGAATCTACGAGCAGTACTTC. It encodes CASSQSRGRAGIYEQYF.

The CDR3 is CATSGLTSGNTGELFF. In nucleotides, the CDR3 is TGTGCCACCAGCGGCCTGACTAGCGGAAACACCGGGGAGCTGTTTTTT. The J gene is TRBJ2-2, the V gene TRBV15, with TRBD2 matching over 9 bases. This CDR3 has 16 residues. V lost 5 bases and J lost 2; bases outside the gene matches: 6. Germline V gene lookup returns CDR1 LNHNV and CDR2 YYDKDF (reference sequence). The variable domain in full, completed from reference TRBV15 and TRBJ2-2, reads DAMVIQNPRYQVTQFGKPVTLSCSQTLNHNVMYWYQQKSSQAPKLLFHYYDKDFNNEADTPDNFQSRRPNTSFCFLDIRSPGLGDTAMYLCATSGLTSGNTGELFFGEGSRLTVL.

This clone was recorded once. The V gene is TRBV27, the J gene TRBJ2-7; D is tentatively TRBD1 or TRBD2 (6 bases each). CDR1 and CDR2 from the germline V gene are MNHEY and SMNVEV (reference sequence). The length of the CDR3 is 16 residues. With 5 bases removed from V and 4 bases from J, the gap between germline ends came to 21 bases. CDR3 region: CASSPAWGAQGYEQYF. The CDR3 bases are TGTGCCAGCAGTCCTGCTTGGGGGGCCCAGGGTTACGAGCAGTACTTC.

The chain recombines TRBV7-4 with TRBJ2-7, with 10 bases fitting TRBD2. Unmatched junction bases numbered 10, after V lost 1 base and J lost 1 base. The CDR3 contains 18 residues. Germline CDR1 reads SGHVT; CDR2 reads SQSDAQ. CDR3 coding DNA: TGTGCCAGCAGCTTAGTTCTTAGCGGGAGGCTTTCGTCCTACGAGCAGTACTTC. It is translated as CASSLVLSGRLSSYEQYF. The full variable domain, with the rest looked up from reference TRBV7-4 and TRBJ2-7, is GAGVSQSPRYKVAKRGRDVALRCDSISGHVTLYWYRQTLGQGSEVLTYSQSDAQRDKSGRPSGRFSAERPERSVSTLKIQRTEQGDSAVYLCASSLVLSGRLSSYEQYFGPGTRLTVT.

The rearrangement joins TRBV6-1 to TRBJ2-7; D not certain. Germline-derived CDR1 and CDR2 are MNHNS and SASEGT. V shed 1 base and J shed 0 bases, with 13 bases lying between them. CDR3 length equals 16 residues. This chain's CDR3 is CASSEEKGISSYEQYF. DNA of the CDR3: TGTGCCAGCAGTGAAGAGAAGGGCATAAGCTCCTACGAGCAGTACTTC.

The chain couples TRBV4-1 to TRBJ2-1; D is unresolved. This CDR3 is 13 amino acids long. Germline CDR1 reads MGHRA; CDR2 reads YSYEKL. The V end lost 6 bases, the J end lost 9 bases, and 15 bases lay between the germline ends. The CDR3 nucleotides are TGCGCCAGCAGACCTACGTTGGGGATTGAGCAGTTCTTC. Translation gives CASRPTLGIEQFF.